The 2 T cell receptor beta chains listed next were all sequenced from one sample in a study of identical twins. In TCRdb, the 5' RACE reads were re-called with MiXCR into one record per CDR3 protein. The table includes 270,000 or so distinct CDR3 sequences, roughly 8% detected once. The same sample was also studied in work on yellow fever vaccine responses in identical twins.

Sequenced material: CD8+ T cells sorted from blood. The receptors originated from a woman aged 18-29 years in good health.

This clonotype was picked up many times. This rearrangement joins TRBV6-1 to TRBJ2-3; 9 positions match TRBD2. V lost 6 bases and J lost 4; bases outside the gene matches: 5. Germline CDR1 MNHNS, CDR2 SASEGT. The CDR3 contains 14 residues. CDR3 nucleotide sequence: TGTGCCAGCAGCCTAGCGGGATTGGCAGATACGCAGTATTTT. Translation gives CASSLAGLADTQYF.

The V call is TRBV29-1, the J call TRBJ2-7; 7 bases line up with TRBD1. This CDR3 region has 14 residues. Germline lookup yields CDR1 SQVTM and CDR2 ANQGSEA. After removal of 7 bases from V and 2 bases from J, the junction contained 11 bases not matched to a gene. The CDR3 region has the DNA TGCAGCGCGAACCTCAGGCAGGGGGCCTACGAGCAGTACTTC. As protein: CSANLRQGAYEQYF.